The 8 T cell receptor beta chains listed next were all sequenced from one sample in a study of blood T cell repertoires in COVID-19. Produced via immunoSEQ multiplex PCR; TCRdb's table is partial and in-frame only. The sample has around 80,000 clones; more than 65% are singletons. The sample consisted of peripheral blood. These receptors were collected from a man of 80 years or more with acute or convalescent COVID-19.

The gene calls are TRBV6-1 and TRBJ1-5; D is possibly TRBD1 (5 bases). CDR3 length: 17 residues. CDR1 is MNHNS and CDR2 is SASEGT in the germline V gene. V dropped 4 bases and J dropped 1 base, with 17 bases sitting between them. For the CDR3, the DNA is TGTGCCAGCAGTGGAGACAGTCCGGTGTTAAGCAATCAGCCCCAGCATTTT. Encoded protein: CASSGDSPVLSNQPQHF.

The genes are TRBV7-6 and TRBJ1-1, with 9 bases lining up with TRBD1. The CDR3 consists of 15 residues. Trimming cost V 5 bases and J 1 base; bases outside gene matches: 5. CDR1 SGHVS and CDR2 FNYEAQ come from the germline V gene. The DNA for the CDR3 is TGTGCCAGCAGCACGGGACAGGGCCCGAACACTGAAGCTTTCTTT. It codes for CASSTGQGPNTEAFF.

The chain carries TRBV7-3 and TRBJ2-2, with 9 bases lining up with TRBD2. V dropped 5 bases and J dropped 0; count of bases not matched to a gene: 10. The CDR3 extends over 18 amino acids. Per the germline V gene, CDR1 is SGHTA and CDR2 is FQGTGA. In nucleotides, the CDR3 is TGTGCCAGCAGCGTGGTCGGGACTAGCAGTGCGAACACCGGGGAGCTGTTTTTT. This gives the protein CASSVVGTSSANTGELFF.

V usage is TRBV3-1 (or the pseudogene TRBV3-2) and J usage is TRBJ2-1; D ambiguous. The CDR3 covers 15 residues. V was trimmed by 0 bases and J by 5 bases, leaving 11 bases between them. From germline, CDR1 is LGHDT and CDR2 YNNKEL (reference sequence). The CDR3 protein is CASSQDRPGNNEQFF. The CDR3 DNA sequence: TGTGCCAGCAGCCAAGATCGCCCAGGAAACAATGAGCAGTTCTTC.

J is TRBJ2-2 and V is TRBV7-9; 9 bases fit TRBD2. This CDR3 contains 15 residues. CDR1 and CDR2 (germline): SEHNR, FQNEAQ (reference sequence). J lost 6 bases, V lost 2 bases, and 4 bases had no gene match. For the CDR3, the DNA is TGTGCCAGCAGCTTACTTAGCGGGGGAGCCGGGGAGCTGTTTTTT. Translating gives CASSLLSGGAGELFF.

This chain uses TRBV19 with TRBJ1-5, with D perhaps matching TRBD1 (6 bases). Germline CDR1 LNHDA, CDR2 SQIVND (reference sequence). Trimming left V 6 bases short and J 0 bases short, with 12 bases between. This CDR3 is 15 amino acids long. CDR3 sequence reads: CASSLRTDSNQPQHF. The CDR3 bases are TGTGCCAGTAGCCTAAGGACAGATAGCAATCAGCCCCAGCATTTT.

The chain is built from TRBV11-2 and TRBJ1-2; the D is unclear. The CDR3 runs 13 residues. Between the trimmed V and J ends, which lost 5 bases and 4 bases, there was a span of 11 bases. CDR1 is SGHAT and CDR2 is FQNNGV in the germline V gene. The CDR3 loop reads CASSPDGSYGYTF. CDR3 DNA: TGTGCCAGCAGCCCCGACGGGTCCTATGGCTACACCTTC.

J is TRBJ1-6 and V is TRBV5-5; TRBD1 matches 8 bases. V was pared by 4 bases and J by 7 bases, with 4 bases of the junction left unmatched. This CDR3 spans 14 amino acids. Germline V gene data show CDR1 as SGHKS and CDR2 as YYEKEE (reference sequence). CDR3 sequence reads: CASSPRTGNSPLHF. The CDR3 DNA sequence: TGTGCCAGCAGCCCCCGGACAGGGAATTCACCCCTCCACTTT.